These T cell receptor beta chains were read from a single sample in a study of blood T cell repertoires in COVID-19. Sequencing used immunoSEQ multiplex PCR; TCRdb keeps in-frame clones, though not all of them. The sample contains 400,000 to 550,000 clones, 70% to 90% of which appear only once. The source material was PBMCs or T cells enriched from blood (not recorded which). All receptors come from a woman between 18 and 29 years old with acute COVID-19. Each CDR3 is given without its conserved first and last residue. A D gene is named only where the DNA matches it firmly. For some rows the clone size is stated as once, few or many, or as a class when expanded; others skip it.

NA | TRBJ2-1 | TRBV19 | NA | ASSMSLAKTNEQF
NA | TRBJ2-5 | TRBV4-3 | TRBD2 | ASSVGSGGEETQY
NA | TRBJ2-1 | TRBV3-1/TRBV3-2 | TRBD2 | ASGRTGGPNNEQF
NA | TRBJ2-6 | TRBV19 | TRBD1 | ASSGQGVAGANVLT
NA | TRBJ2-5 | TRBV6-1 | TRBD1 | ASSELGQGGETQY
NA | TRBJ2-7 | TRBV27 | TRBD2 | ASSLVFGRAYEQY
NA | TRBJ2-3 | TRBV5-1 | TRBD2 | ASSPTGTSRSTDTQY
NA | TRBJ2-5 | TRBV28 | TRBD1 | ATRDRPAETQY
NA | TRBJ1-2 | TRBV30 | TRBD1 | AWSVADRGPLNYGYT
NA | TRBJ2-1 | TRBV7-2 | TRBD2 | ASEASAGVYEQF
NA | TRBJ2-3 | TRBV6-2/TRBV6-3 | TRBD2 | ASSPGLVGADTQY
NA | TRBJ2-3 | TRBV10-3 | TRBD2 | AISEAGTRLTDTQY
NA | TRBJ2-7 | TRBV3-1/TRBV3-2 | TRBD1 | ASSQPGQGPYEQY
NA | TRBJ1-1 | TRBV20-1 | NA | SATTVSEAF
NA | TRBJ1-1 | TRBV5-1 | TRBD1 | ASTAGQNVFVAEAF
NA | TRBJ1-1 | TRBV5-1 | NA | ASSQTIRGAEAF
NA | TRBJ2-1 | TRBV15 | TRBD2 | ATSRGRLAGVGSEQF
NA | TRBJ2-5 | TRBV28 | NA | ASSSPAFTKETQY
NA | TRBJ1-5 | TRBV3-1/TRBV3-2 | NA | ASSQALGNQPQH
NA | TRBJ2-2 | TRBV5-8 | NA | ASSLSPRAGELF
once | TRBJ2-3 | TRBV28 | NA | ASSLTSNQSTDTQY
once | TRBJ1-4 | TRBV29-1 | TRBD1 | SVPEQGASEKLF
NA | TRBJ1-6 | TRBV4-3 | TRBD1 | ASSQGTGGRGSPLH
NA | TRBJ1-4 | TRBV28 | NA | ASSLELNKLF
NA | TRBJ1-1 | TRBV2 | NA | ASSADRSEAF
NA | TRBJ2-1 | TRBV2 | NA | ASSGPGSSINEQF
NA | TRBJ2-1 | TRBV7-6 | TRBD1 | ASSPGTGINEQF
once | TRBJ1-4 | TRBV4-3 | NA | ASSQGTGENEKLF
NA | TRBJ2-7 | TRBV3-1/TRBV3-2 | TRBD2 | ASSQSRAGGAYEQY
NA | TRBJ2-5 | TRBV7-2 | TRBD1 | ASSSMAGQATKTQY
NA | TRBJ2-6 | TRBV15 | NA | ATSSRGLAGANVLT
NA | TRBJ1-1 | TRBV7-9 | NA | ASSSGQNTEAF
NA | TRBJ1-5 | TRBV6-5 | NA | ANNLTARNQPQH
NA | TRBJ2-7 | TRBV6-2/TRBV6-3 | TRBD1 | ASSLLTGRIYEQY
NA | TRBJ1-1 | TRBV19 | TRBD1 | ASSTQGAGTEAF
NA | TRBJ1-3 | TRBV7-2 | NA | ASSLSSISGNTIY
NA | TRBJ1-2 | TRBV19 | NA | ASSTTGSGYT
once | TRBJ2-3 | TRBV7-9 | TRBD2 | ASSLFSSGNTDTQY
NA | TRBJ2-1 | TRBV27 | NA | ASARGLLYNEQF
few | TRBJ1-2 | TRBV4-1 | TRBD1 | ASSRINRGDGYT
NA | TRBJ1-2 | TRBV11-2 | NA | ASSLGRSDYGYT
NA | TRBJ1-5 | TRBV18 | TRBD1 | ASSPPGTGVVGQPQH
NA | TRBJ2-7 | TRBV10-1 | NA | ATKCATIGSGAPSDEQY
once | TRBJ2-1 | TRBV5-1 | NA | ASSLGQISYNEQF
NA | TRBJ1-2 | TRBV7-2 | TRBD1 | ASSLAGTGTGYT
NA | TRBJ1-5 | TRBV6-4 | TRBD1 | ASRGQGEFHQPQH
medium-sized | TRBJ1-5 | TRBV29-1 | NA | SPVRRGSQYQPQH
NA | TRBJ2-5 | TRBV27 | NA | ASSFWGSGTQY
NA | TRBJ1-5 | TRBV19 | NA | ASTRRESNQPQH
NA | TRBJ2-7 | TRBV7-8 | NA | ASSLAGGSGYEQY
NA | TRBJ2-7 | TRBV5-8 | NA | ASIIGRTVSYEQY
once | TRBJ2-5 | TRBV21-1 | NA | ASSGWGLVGRTQQETQY